The 18 T cell receptor beta chains listed next were all sequenced from one sample in a study of OX40 agonist ivuxolimab in advanced cancers. Assay used: immunoSEQ multiplex PCR; TCRdb lists only in-frame clones, some missing. The sample holds some 70,000 clones, 86% seen once. The sequencing here drew on CD4+ or CD8+ T cells sorted from blood, taken in a trial of the OX40 agonist ivuxolimab. The receptors shown here come from an adult with an advanced solid tumor such as melanoma, head and neck, liver or kidney cancer.

The chain couples TRBV4-1 to TRBJ2-7; TRBD1 is a possible D gene (7 bases). V dropped 3 bases and J dropped 1 base, with 13 bases sitting between them. The CDR3 has 15 residues. Germline CDR1 MGHRA, CDR2 YSYEKL. This CDR3 reads CASSHQGGPSYEQYF. CDR3 coding DNA: TGCGCCAGCAGCCATCAGGGGGGACCGTCCTACGAGCAGTACTTC.

Only one count was recorded for this clone. The chain joins TRBV6-5 to TRBJ1-4, with TRBD1 identical over 7 bases. The germline V gene encodes CDR1 MNHEY and CDR2 SVGAGI. The CDR3 is 13 amino acids. The V gene end was trimmed by 2 bases and the J gene end by 11 bases; junction bases not matched to a gene: 5. The CDR3 is CASSYVRGEKLFF. CDR3 bases: TGTGCCAGCAGTTACGTCAGGGGGGAGAAACTGTTTTTT.

The rearrangement joins TRBV6-1 to TRBJ2-5; D not certain. The CDR3 sequence is 14 residues long. V shed 2 bases and J shed 4 bases, with 11 bases lying between them. Germline V gene data show CDR1 as MNHNS and CDR2 as SASEGT. CDR3 protein: CASSERSSRETQYF. The CDR3 nucleotides read TGTGCCAGCAGTGAACGAAGCTCTCGAGAGACCCAGTACTTC.

This rearrangement joins TRBV13 to TRBJ1-1; D is ambiguous. This CDR3 contains 16 residues. Trimming shortened V by 0 bases and J by 4 bases, and 15 bases separated the two germline ends. CDR1 PRHDT and CDR2 FYEKMQ come from the germline V gene (reference sequence). The CDR3 reads CASSLGGSRLGTEAFF. CDR3 DNA: TGTGCCAGCAGCTTAGGGGGCAGCCGATTAGGCACTGAAGCTTTCTTT.

The V gene is TRBV2, the J gene TRBJ2-1, with 8 bases matching TRBD1. This CDR3 has 15 amino acids. The trim removed 8 bases at V and 8 bases at J, leaving 14 bases unmatched. Germline-derived CDR1 and CDR2 are SNHLY and FYNNEI. In DNA form, the CDR3 reads TGTGCCAGCCGACGAGGACAGGGAGAAGGGTATGAGCAGTTCTTC. This gives the protein CASRRGQGEGYEQFF.

The chain employs TRBV21-1 and TRBJ2-4; the table's D call of TRBD1 was not tested on the DNA. TRBV21-1 is recorded as a pseudogene. CDR3 length equals 17 residues. Here the CDR3 DNA reads TGTGCCAGCAGCAAGGTGGACAGGACTTCAACCAAAAACATTCAGTACTTC. Translated: CASSKVDRTSTKNIQYF.

The V call is TRBV2, the J call TRBJ1-5; tentatively, D is TRBD1 (5 bases). Trimming shortened V by 2 bases and J by 7 bases, and 12 bases separated the two germline ends. This CDR3 region has 14 residues. Germline V lookup: CDR1 SNHLY, CDR2 FYNNEI. The CDR3 nucleotides read TGTGCCAGCAGTGAATTAGGGGAGAGCCAGCCCCAGCATTTT. This codes for CASSELGESQPQHF.

The chain is built from TRBV6-1 and TRBJ2-2, with unresolved D. This CDR3 is 15 amino acids long. V lost 7 bases and J 3 bases, leaving 15 bases between the germline ends. CDR1 and CDR2 from the germline V gene are MNHNS and SASEGT. CDR3 loop: CASISAYSYTGELFF. The CDR3 region has the DNA TGTGCCAGCATCTCTGCTTACTCTTACACCGGGGAGCTGTTTTTT.

This chain connects TRBV5-4 to TRBJ1-1; D gene ambiguous. The CDR3 loop spans 14 amino acids. Germline V gene sequence: CDR1 SGHNT, CDR2 YYREEE (reference sequence). V lost 0 bases and J 0 bases, leaving 6 bases between the germline ends. The CDR3 DNA follows: TGTGCCAGCAGCTTGGAACGGATGAACACTGAAGCTTTCTTT. Its protein product is CASSLERMNTEAFF.

This clone was seen once. In nucleotides, the CDR3 is TGTGCCAGCAGCTTAAACAGGAACACCGGGGAGCTGTTTTTT. Its protein is CASSLNRNTGELFF. This chain links TRBV7-2 with TRBJ2-2; D is unclear. The V gene's germline CDR1 is SGHTA and CDR2 FQGNSA. V was cut by 2 bases and J by 1 base, with 5 bases left in between. The CDR3 totals 14 residues.

This chain joins TRBV7-3 and TRBJ2-7; 10 bases line up with TRBD1. This CDR3 is 16 amino acids long. The V and J ends lost 3 bases and 6 bases, in that order; junction bases with no gene match: 11. Germline-derived CDR1 and CDR2 are SGHTA and FQGTGA. The chain's CDR3 is CASSFTGGTGAGEQYF. Here the CDR3 DNA reads TGTGCCAGCAGCTTTACCGGGGGGACAGGGGCCGGCGAGCAGTACTTC.

The chain couples TRBV30 to TRBJ2-3; perhaps TRBD2 as D (7 bases). Per the germline V gene, CDR1 is GTSNPN and CDR2 is SVGIG (reference sequence). This CDR3 has 14 residues. V was clipped by 5 bases and J by 2 bases, with 14 bases between them. The DNA for the CDR3 is TGTGCCTGGTCACCGGGGGGCCCCACAGATACGCAGTATTTT. This codes for CAWSPGGPTDTQYF.

The V gene is TRBV13, the J gene TRBJ2-3, with a weak D call TRBD1 (6 bases). The CDR3 loop spans 18 amino acids. V was cut by 4 bases and J by 2 bases, with 22 bases left in between. Per germline, CDR1 PRHDT and CDR2 FYEKMQ (reference sequence). In nucleotides, the CDR3 is TGTGCCAGCAGCTCCGGGGTTGGCAGGGGAGAGACCACAGATACGCAGTATTTT. Translation gives CASSSGVGRGETTDTQYF.

This clone was counted a single time. This chain joins TRBV11-2 and TRBJ1-1; no reliable D call. Trimming shortened V by 5 bases and J by 3 bases, and 7 bases separated the two germline ends. This CDR3 comprises 12 residues. CDR1 and CDR2 (germline): SGHAT, FQNNGV. The CDR3 bases are TGTGCCAGCAGCCCCCGAGACACTGAAGCTTTCTTT. Protein: CASSPRDTEAFF. The variable domain in full, with the rest retrieved from reference TRBV11-2 and TRBJ1-1, is EAGVAQSPRYKIIEKRQSVAFWCNPISGHATLYWYQQILGQGPKLLIQFQNNGVVDDSQLPKDRFSAERLKGVDSTLKIQPAKLEDSAVYLCASSPRDTEAFFGQGTRLTVV.

The J gene is TRBJ2-7, the V gene TRBV28; no definite D call. Germline V gives CDR1 MDHEN, CDR2 SYDVKM. The CDR3 loop spans 11 amino acids. V was pared by 2 bases and J by 12 bases, with 11 bases between. CDR3 nucleotide sequence: TGTGCCAGCAGTTTAGGGCACCGGGCGTACTTC. This codes for CASSLGHRAYF.

This chain links TRBV2 with TRBJ2-1; TRBD2 matches at 7 bases. Germline V gene lookup returns CDR1 SNHLY and CDR2 FYNNEI. This CDR3 is 15 amino acids long. V gave up 2 bases and J gave up 2 bases; unmatched junction bases: 3. This chain's CDR3 is CASSESGLAYNEQFF. CDR3 nucleotides: TGTGCCAGCAGTGAATCCGGACTAGCCTACAATGAGCAGTTCTTC.

The CDR3 DNA reads as TGTGCCAGCATAAGCCCCCCTGGCACCGGGGAGCTGTTTTTT. This sequence encodes CASISPPGTGELFF. The V call is TRBV6-1, the J call TRBJ2-2, with D uncertain. The V end lost 7 bases, the J end lost 4 bases, and 13 bases lay between the germline ends. This CDR3 contains 14 residues. Germline CDR1 is MNHNS and CDR2 is SASEGT.

The rearrangement links TRBV7-8 to TRBJ1-2; D is unclear. With 5 bases removed from V and 4 bases from J, the gap between germline ends came to 11 bases. Germline V CDR1 and CDR2: SGHVS, FQNEAQ. The CDR3 covers 13 residues. CDR3 nucleotides: TGTGCCAGCAGCGTAGTTATGGGCTATGGCTACACCTTC. Encoded protein: CASSVVMGYGYTF.